This is a list of T cell receptor beta chains from one sample in a study of blood T cell repertoires in COVID-19. Sequencing was performed with immunoSEQ multiplex PCR; in TCRdb, only in-frame clones are kept and a portion is missing. The table lists some 100,000 clones, approximately 80% of them singletons. Sequencing was performed on peripheral blood. The receptors shown here come from a man aged 65 to 85 with active or convalescent COVID-19. Both conserved end residues are part of each CDR3. The order of the fields is CDR3 length, clone size, V gene, D gene, J gene, CDR3 protein, CDR3 DNA. The D gene is left open where the match is weak. Expanded clones get a size class; other rows say once, few or many, or leave the size out.

13	.	TRBV4-1	TRBD1	TRBJ2-7	CASAPDRAYEQYF	TGCGCCTCTGCCCCAGACAGGGCCTACGAGCAGTACTTC
14	.	TRBV10-3	TRBD2	TRBJ2-2	CAIRLAGDTGELFF	TGTGCCATCAGACTAGCGGGAGATACCGGGGAGCTGTTTTTT
15	.	TRBV7-3	TRBD2	TRBJ2-1	CASSLTPITSGEQFF	TGTGCCAGCAGCTTAACGCCGATCACTAGCGGTGAGCAGTTCTTC
15	.	TRBV6-2/TRBV6-3	.	TRBJ2-1	CASSRQAGPYNEQFF	TGTGCCAGCAGCCGCCAAGCGGGCCCCTACAATGAGCAGTTCTTC
17	few	TRBV19	TRBD1	TRBJ1-1	CASSKGTAGMQNTEAFF	TGTGCCAGTAGTAAAGGGACAGCGGGCATGCAGAACACTGAAGCTTTCTTT
12	.	TRBV27	.	TRBJ2-7	CASSPAEGEQYF	TGTGCCAGCAGCCCGGCCGAGGGCGAGCAGTACTTC
15	.	TRBV5-4	TRBD1	TRBJ1-1	CASSHPNRGKAEAFF	TGTGCCAGCAGCCATCCTAACAGGGGGAAGGCTGAAGCTTTCTTT
16	.	TRBV5-6	TRBD1	TRBJ1-1	CASSLSPGQGIPEAFF	TGTGCCAGCAGCTTGTCTCCGGGACAGGGTATCCCTGAAGCTTTCTTT
14	.	TRBV6-5	.	TRBJ2-7	CASSYSQQTGEQYF	TGTGCCAGCAGTTACTCGCAACAGACGGGAGAGCAGTACTTC
16	.	TRBV2	.	TRBJ2-2	CASTMGLQMGTGELFF	TGTGCCAGCACCATGGGGCTGCAGATGGGGACCGGGGAGCTGTTTTTT
15	.	TRBV3-1/TRBV3-2	TRBD1	TRBJ2-5	CASSTDRGVLETQYF	TGTGCCAGCAGCACCGACAGGGGAGTATTAGAGACCCAGTACTTC
11	.	TRBV19	.	TRBJ2-3	CASSIGGTQYF	TGTGCCAGTAGTATCGGGGGTACGCAGTATTTT
15	.	TRBV28	.	TRBJ1-2	CASSLRTNANYGYTF	TGTGCCAGCAGCCTACGGACAAACGCTAACTATGGCTACACCTTC
15	few	TRBV11-3	TRBD2	TRBJ2-5	CASSKAGGPGETQYF	TGTGCCAGCAGCAAAGCGGGGGGGCCGGGGGAGACCCAGTACTTC
14	.	TRBV6-1	TRBD2	TRBJ2-3	CASSSASGTNTQYF	TGTGCCAGCAGTTCGGCTAGCGGGACGAATACGCAGTATTTT
13	.	TRBV6-1	.	TRBJ1-1	CASSDGTSFEAFF	TGTGCCAGCAGTGATGGGACATCCTTTGAAGCTTTCTTT
13	.	TRBV24-1	TRBD1	TRBJ2-2	CATSIQGTGELFF	TGTGCCACCAGTATACAGGGGACCGGGGAGCTGTTTTTT
16	.	TRBV23-1	.	TRBJ1-1	CASSQWIRAGDPEAFF	TGCGCCAGCAGTCAATGGATCAGGGCAGGGGACCCTGAAGCTTTCTTT
14	.	TRBV2	.	TRBJ1-6	CASKLTGRNSPLHF	TGTGCCAGCAAACTCACAGGGCGGAATTCACCCCTCCACTTT
14	many	TRBV19	.	TRBJ1-1	CASSIGRGNTEAFF	TGTGCCAGTAGTATAGGCAGGGGTAATACTGAAGCTTTCTTT
14	.	TRBV5-1	TRBD2	TRBJ2-5	CASSLGTSQETQYF	TGCGCCAGCAGCTTGGGGACTAGCCAAGAGACCCAGTACTTC
14	.	TRBV29-1	.	TRBJ2-1	CSVGEGTGYNEQFF	TGCAGCGTGGGGGAGGGGACAGGCTACAATGAGCAGTTCTTC
15	.	TRBV7-9	.	TRBJ2-2	CASSLVGTNTGELFF	TGTGCCAGCAGCTTAGTCGGTACGAACACCGGGGAGCTGTTTTTT
16	.	TRBV4-3	.	TRBJ2-1	CASSPRVQVEYNEQFF	TGCGCCAGCAGCCCGAGAGTACAGGTTGAATACAATGAGCAGTTCTTC
13	.	TRBV7-2	TRBD1	TRBJ2-7	CASSPGQDYEQYF	TGTGCCAGCAGCCCGGGACAGGACTACGAGCAGTACTTC
15	.	TRBV18	.	TRBJ1-1	CASSPLQPTNTEAFF	TGTGCCAGCTCACCACTACAACCCACGAACACTGAAGCTTTCTTT
15	.	TRBV27	.	TRBJ2-1	CASSFGGNRYNEQFF	TGTGCCAGCAGTTTCGGGGGAAATCGCTACAATGAGCAGTTCTTC
13	.	TRBV28	.	TRBJ1-2	CATVTANTYGYTF	TGTGCCACCGTGACAGCTAATACCTATGGCTACACCTTC
14	.	TRBV5-6	.	TRBJ2-2	CAAHRREVTGELFF	TGTGCCGCCCATCGCAGGGAGGTCACCGGGGAGCTGTTTTTT
15	.	TRBV19	.	TRBJ1-1	CASMADYPMNTEAFF	TGTGCCAGTATGGCGGACTACCCCATGAACACTGAAGCTTTCTTT
13	once	TRBV6-5	.	TRBJ2-7	CATTGYEVYEQYF	TGTGCCACTACAGGGTATGAAGTCTACGAGCAGTACTTC
14	.	TRBV7-2	TRBD1	TRBJ2-1	CASSFDRAYNEQFF	TGTGCCAGCAGCTTCGACAGGGCTTACAATGAGCAGTTCTTC
15	.	TRBV5-1	TRBD1	TRBJ2-1	CASSLGQGAGNEQFF	TGCGCCAGCAGCTTAGGACAGGGGGCAGGGAATGAGCAGTTCTTC
16	.	TRBV12-1	.	TRBJ1-2	CAKPRGEGLLWYGYTF	TGTGCTAAACCCCGGGGGGAGGGTCTTTTGTGGTATGGCTACACCTTC
13	.	TRBV12-3/TRBV12-4	TRBD1	TRBJ1-1	CASIRGERLEAFF	TGTGCCAGCATCAGGGGGGAAAGGTTGGAAGCTTTCTTT
16	.	TRBV7-2	.	TRBJ2-3	CASISGRGSGTDTQYF	TGTGCCAGCATCTCGGGGCGGGGTTCGGGCACAGATACGCAGTATTTT
19	.	TRBV2	TRBD2	TRBJ2-6	CASMVTAGVRVSGANVLTF	TGTGCCAGCATGGTAACAGCGGGGGTGAGGGTCTCTGGGGCCAACGTCCTGACTTTC
14	once	TRBV7-9	TRBD2	TRBJ2-1	CASSRLAGVYEQFF	TGTGCCAGCAGCAGACTAGCGGGAGTATATGAGCAGTTCTTC
16	.	TRBV5-1	TRBD2	TRBJ2-3	CASSLGVAGGQDTQYF	TGCGCCAGCAGCTTGGGTGTAGCGGGGGGGCAAGATACGCAGTATTTT
16	.	TRBV3-1/TRBV3-2	.	TRBJ2-2	CASSQERGGLGGELFF	TGTGCCAGCAGCCAAGAACGTGGGGGCCTTGGCGGGGAGCTGTTTTTT
15	.	TRBV5-1	.	TRBJ2-1	CASSSDSNPYNEQFF	TGCGCCAGCAGCTCCGACTCGAACCCATACAATGAGCAGTTCTTC
13	once	TRBV3-1/TRBV3-2	.	TRBJ1-2	CASSPLTAGGYTF	TGTGCCAGCAGCCCGCTGACAGCTGGGGGCTACACCTTC
14	.	TRBV19	TRBD1	TRBJ2-7	CASSLQTGLYEQYF	TGTGCCAGTAGTTTACAGACAGGGCTCTACGAGCAGTACTTC
15	.	TRBV5-6	TRBD1	TRBJ2-7	CASSLGQGSRNEQYF	TGTGCCAGCAGCTTGGGACAGGGGAGCAGGAACGAGCAGTACTTC
12	.	TRBV19	.	TRBJ1-2	CASSTRGGGYTF	TGTGCCAGTAGTACAAGGGGAGGAGGCTACACCTTC
17	.	TRBV11-2	TRBD2	TRBJ2-7	CASSLFGLAVSSYEQYF	TGTGCCAGCAGCTTATTCGGACTAGCGGTTAGCTCCTACGAGCAGTACTTC
14	few	TRBV4-1	.	TRBJ1-3	CASSQDPAGNTIYF	TGCGCCAGCAGCCAAGATCCGGCTGGAAACACCATATATTTT
15	.	TRBV6-1	.	TRBJ2-7	CASSEGPTDTYEQYF	TGTGCCAGCAGTGAAGGTCCGACAGACACCTACGAGCAGTACTTC
16	few	TRBV5-1	.	TRBJ2-7	CASSGHRDSSSYEQYF	TGCGCCAGCAGCGGGCACCGGGACTCCAGCTCCTACGAGCAGTACTTC
14	.	TRBV5-1	.	TRBJ2-5	CASTTGPSPETQYF	TGCGCCAGCACCACAGGGCCGAGTCCAGAGACCCAGTACTTC
15	.	TRBV27	TRBD1	TRBJ2-5	CASSNGITGVETQYF	TGTGCCAGCAGTAATGGCATTACAGGGGTGGAGACCCAGTACTTC
15	.	TRBV5-1	.	TRBJ2-2	CASSLGDSFTGELFF	TGCGCCAGCAGCTTGGGAGACAGCTTCACCGGGGAGCTGTTTTTT
17	.	TRBV25-1	TRBD1	TRBJ1-2	CASSEYVPPGGVRGYTF	TGTGCCAGCAGTGAATATGTGCCCCCAGGGGGCGTGCGGGGCTACACCTTC
14	.	TRBV5-8	TRBD1	TRBJ2-7	CASSRDRGGYEQYF	TGTGCCAGCAGCAGGGACAGGGGAGGCTACGAGCAGTACTTC
14	.	TRBV9	TRBD1	TRBJ1-2	CASSVATGDLGYTF	TGTGCCAGCAGCGTAGCTACAGGGGATCTTGGCTACACCTTC
14	.	TRBV6-6	.	TRBJ2-7	CASSPVTPSDEQYF	TGTGCCAGCAGTCCGGTAACGCCCTCGGACGAGCAGTACTTC
16	.	TRBV27	.	TRBJ1-5	CASSGSGTGGNQPQHF	TGTGCCAGCAGTGGTAGTGGGACTGGTGGCAATCAGCCCCAGCATTTT
16	.	TRBV2	TRBD1	TRBJ1-6	CASRAGQGRGSSPLHF	TGTGCCAGCAGGGCCGGACAGGGGAGGGGCAGTTCACCCCTCCACTTT
16	once	TRBV30	TRBD2	TRBJ2-2	CAWSVPTSGYTGELFF	TGTGCCTGGAGTGTACCTACTAGCGGGTACACCGGGGAGCTGTTTTTT